Detailed here is one TCR beta chain. Its matching antigen is unknown. CDR3 size: 17 residues. V was clipped by 1 base and J by 6 bases, with 18 bases between them. Germline CDR1 and CDR2: SGHAT and FQNNGV. The sample comes from a study of graft-versus-host responses after intestinal transplantation. Produced via immunoSEQ multiplex PCR; TCRdb's table is partial and in-frame only. The table lists more than 60,000 clones, around 90% of them singletons. The receptor was derived from a human donor who received an intestinal transplant. The sequenced sample was unstimulated CD8+ T cells sorted from spleen or lymph node cells, obtained before intestinal transplant. The chain links TRBV11-2 to TRBJ2-2; maybe TRBD2 (5 bases). For the CDR3, the DNA is TGTGCCAGCAGCTTAGGGGTTTTGCTAGCTCGCGCCGGGGAGCTGTTTTTT. It encodes CASSLGVLLARAGELFF. Full variable domain (missing parts from reference TRBV11-2 and TRBJ2-2): EAGVAQSPRYKIIEKRQSVAFWCNPISGHATLYWYQQILGQGPKLLIQFQNNGVVDDSQLPKDRFSAERLKGVDSTLKIQPAKLEDSAVYLCASSLGVLLARAGELFFGEGSRLTVL.